This T cell receptor beta chain was sequenced in a study of OX40 agonist ivuxolimab in advanced cancers. For the study at large: Ivuxolimab is a fully human IgG2 antibody that activates OX40 (CD134). The group had a mean age of roughly 65 years, ranged from roughly 23 to 85, and was 82.7% male.

Findings and limits, study-wide: Mean expanded clone counts were higher in CD8+ than CD4+ T cells.

The junction had 13 bases not matched to a gene; V was cut back by 4 bases and J by 5 bases. CDR1 and CDR2 from the germline V gene are SGHNT and YYREEE (reference sequence). This CDR3 has 16 amino acids. On this clone: The antigen is unknown.

Collection of blood occurred at baseline, at cycle 4 day 1, and at cycle 7 day 1. Assay: immunoSEQ multiplex PCR; the TCRdb copy retains only in-frame clones and omits some. The sample lists 65,000 to 85,000 clones, about 88% occurring once. The clonotype originates from an adult with an advanced solid tumor such as melanoma, head and neck, liver or kidney cancer. Sequencing used CD4+ or CD8+ T cells sorted from blood, obtained in a trial of the OX40 agonist ivuxolimab. V and J are TRBV5-4 and TRBJ2-7, with TRBD1 matching over 9 bases. In DNA, the CDR3 is TGTGCCAGCAGCCCCCTTAGCAGGACAGGGGATAACGAGCAGTACTTC. Its translation is CASSPLSRTGDNEQYF.